This T cell receptor (beta chain) originates from a study of control samples from healthy donors and cancer patients. V was pared by 2 bases and J by 4 bases, with 4 bases of the junction left unmatched. CDR1 and CDR2 from the germline V gene are SGHDT and YYEEEE. The CDR3 sequence is 16 residues long. Repertoires were generated with immunoSEQ multiplex PCR, while TCRdb's copy carries only in-frame clones and drops some. This table holds about 34,000 clones, approximately 90% found once. What was sequenced was PBMCs. The source of this sequence is a woman aged 40 to 49 with lung cancer. This chain joins TRBV5-6 and TRBJ2-3; the match to TRBD2 covers 13 bases. This chain's CDR3 is CASSFLTSGGADTQYF. The CDR3 bases are TGTGCCAGCAGCTTCTTAACTAGCGGGGGGGCAGATACGCAGTATTTT.